Sequencing of this T cell receptor beta chain was carried out in a study of blood T cell repertoires in COVID-19. Clones were sequenced by immunoSEQ multiplex PCR, and TCRdb holds only the in-frame ones, with some missing. The sample consists of 110,000 to 150,000 clones, 70% to 85% of them appearing once. With 3 bases removed from V and 0 bases from J, the gap between germline ends came to 13 bases. Germline CDR1 reads SGDLS; CDR2 reads YYNGEE. The CDR3 extends over 15 amino acids. V usage is TRBV9 and J usage is TRBJ2-7, with D unresolved. This sequence was found in a woman in her late teens or twenties who had been exposed to COVID-19. Specimen: PBMCs or T cells enriched from blood (not recorded which). CDR3 in DNA: TGTGCCAGCAGCGCCGAAGCCCTGAGCTCCTACGAGCAGTACTTC. It is translated as CASSAEALSSYEQYF.